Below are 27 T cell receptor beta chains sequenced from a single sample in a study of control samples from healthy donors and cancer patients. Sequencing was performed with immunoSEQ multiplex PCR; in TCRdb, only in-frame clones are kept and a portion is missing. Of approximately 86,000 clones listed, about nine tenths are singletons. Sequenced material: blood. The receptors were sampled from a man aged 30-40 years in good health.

CDR3 nucleotide sequence: TGTGCCAGCAGCCCGTCAGGACAGGCGAAGCAGTTCTTC. This sequence encodes CASSPSGQAKQFF. This sequence joins TRBV7-9 and TRBJ2-1; TRBD1 matches at 7 bases. The V gene's germline CDR1 is SEHNR and CDR2 FQNEAQ (reference sequence). The V segment lost 5 bases and the J segment 11 bases; nucleotides outside the gene matches: 9. The CDR3 extends over 13 amino acids. Complete variable domain (other parts from reference TRBV7-9 and TRBJ2-1): DTGVSQNPRHKITKRGQNVTFRCDPISEHNRLYWYRQTLGQGPEFLTYFQNEAQLEKSRLLSDRFSAERPKGSFSTLEIQRTEQGDSAMYLCASSPSGQAKQFFGPGTRLTVL.

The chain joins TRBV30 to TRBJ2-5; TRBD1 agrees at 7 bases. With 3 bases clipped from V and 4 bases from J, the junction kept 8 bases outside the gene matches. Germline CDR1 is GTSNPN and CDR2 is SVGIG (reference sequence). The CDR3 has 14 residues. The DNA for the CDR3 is TGTGCCTGGAGCCACGGACAGGTAGGAGAGACCCAGTACTTC. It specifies CAWSHGQVGETQYF.

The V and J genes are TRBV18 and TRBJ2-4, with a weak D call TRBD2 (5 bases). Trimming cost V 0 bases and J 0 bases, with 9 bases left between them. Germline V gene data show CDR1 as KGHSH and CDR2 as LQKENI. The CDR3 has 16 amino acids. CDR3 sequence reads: CASSPPGREAKNIQYF. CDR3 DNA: TGTGCCAGCTCACCACCGGGCCGGGAAGCCAAAAACATTCAGTACTTC.

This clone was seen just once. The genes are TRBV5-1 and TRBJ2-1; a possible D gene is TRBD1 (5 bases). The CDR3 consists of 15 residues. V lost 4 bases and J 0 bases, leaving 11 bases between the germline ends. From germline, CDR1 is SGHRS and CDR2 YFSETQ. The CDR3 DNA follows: TGCGCCAGCAGCCGGACACTAAGCTCCTACAATGAGCAGTTCTTC. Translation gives CASSRTLSSYNEQFF.

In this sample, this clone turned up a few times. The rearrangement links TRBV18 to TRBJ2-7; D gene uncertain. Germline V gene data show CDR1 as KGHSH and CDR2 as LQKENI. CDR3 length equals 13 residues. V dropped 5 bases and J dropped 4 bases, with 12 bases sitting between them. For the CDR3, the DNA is TGTGCCAGCTCAATCTCGGACGGGTACGAGCAGTACGTC. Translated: CASSISDGYEQYV.

CDR3 bases: TGTGCCAGCAGTTACAGGGGGCCTGGGGCCAACGTCCTGACTTTC. Protein product: CASSYRGPGANVLTF. This rearrangement joins TRBV6-5 to TRBJ2-6, with TRBD1 identical over 7 bases. Germline assignment: CDR1 MNHEY and CDR2 SVGAGI. The CDR3 totals 15 residues. The ends lost 2 bases at V and 2 bases at J; junction bases unmatched: 0.

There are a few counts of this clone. CDR3 amino acids: CASSPRTGVGANYGYTF. The CDR3 coding sequence is TGTGCCAGCAGCCCGAGGACAGGGGTTGGGGCTAACTATGGCTACACCTTC. This chain links TRBV5-5 with TRBJ1-2; 9 nucleotides align to TRBD1. The germline V gene encodes CDR1 SGHKS and CDR2 YYEKEE (reference sequence). The CDR3 runs to 17 residues. Germline trimming cut 4 bases from V and 0 bases from J; bases unmatched to any gene: 10.

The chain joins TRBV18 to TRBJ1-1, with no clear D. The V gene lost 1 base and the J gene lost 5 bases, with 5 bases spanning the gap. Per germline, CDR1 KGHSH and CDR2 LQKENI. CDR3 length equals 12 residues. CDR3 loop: CASSPLDTEAFF. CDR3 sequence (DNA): TGTGCCAGCTCACCACTGGATACTGAAGCTTTCTTT.

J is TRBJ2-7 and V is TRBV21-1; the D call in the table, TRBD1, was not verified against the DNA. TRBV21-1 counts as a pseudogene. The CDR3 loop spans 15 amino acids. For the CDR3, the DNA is TGTGCCAGCAGTTTCGGACAGGTGTCACGTTACGAGCAGTACGTC. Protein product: CASSFGQVSRYEQYV.

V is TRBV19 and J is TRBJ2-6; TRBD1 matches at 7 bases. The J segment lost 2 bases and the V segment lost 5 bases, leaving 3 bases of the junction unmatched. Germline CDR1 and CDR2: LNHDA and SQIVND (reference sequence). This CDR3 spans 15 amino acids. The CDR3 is CASSPDRAGANVLTF. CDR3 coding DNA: TGTGCCAGTAGTCCCGACAGGGCTGGGGCCAACGTCCTGACTTTC.

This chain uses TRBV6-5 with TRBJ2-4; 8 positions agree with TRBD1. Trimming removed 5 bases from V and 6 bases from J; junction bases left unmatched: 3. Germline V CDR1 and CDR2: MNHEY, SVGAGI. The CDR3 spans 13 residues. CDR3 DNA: TGTGCCAGCAGTACCGACAGGGGAAACATTCAGTACTTC. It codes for CASSTDRGNIQYF.

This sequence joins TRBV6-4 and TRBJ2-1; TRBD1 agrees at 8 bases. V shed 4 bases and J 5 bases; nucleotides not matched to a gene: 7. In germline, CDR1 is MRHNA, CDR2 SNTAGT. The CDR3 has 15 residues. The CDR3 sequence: CASSARQGPNNEQFF. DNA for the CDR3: TGTGCCAGCAGTGCCCGACAGGGGCCCAACAATGAGCAGTTCTTC.

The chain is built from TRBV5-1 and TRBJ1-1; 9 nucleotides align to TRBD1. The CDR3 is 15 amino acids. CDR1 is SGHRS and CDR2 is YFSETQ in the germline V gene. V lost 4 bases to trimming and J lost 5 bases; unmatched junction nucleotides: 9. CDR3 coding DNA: TGCGCCAGCAGCCCCTTACAGGGGGCGGGAACTGAAGCTTTCTTT. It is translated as CASSPLQGAGTEAFF.

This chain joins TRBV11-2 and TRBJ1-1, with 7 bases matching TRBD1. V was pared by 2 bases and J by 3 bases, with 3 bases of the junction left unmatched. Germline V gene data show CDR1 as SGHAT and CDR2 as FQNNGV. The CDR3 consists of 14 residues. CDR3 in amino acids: CASSLRQGDTEAFF. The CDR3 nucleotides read TGTGCCAGCAGCTTACGACAGGGAGACACTGAAGCTTTCTTT.

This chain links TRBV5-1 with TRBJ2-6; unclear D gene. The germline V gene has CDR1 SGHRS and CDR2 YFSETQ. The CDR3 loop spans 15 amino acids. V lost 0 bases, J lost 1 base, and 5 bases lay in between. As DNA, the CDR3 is TGCGCCAGCAGCTTGGTCGTATCTGGGGCCAACGTCCTGACTTTC. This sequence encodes CASSLVVSGANVLTF.

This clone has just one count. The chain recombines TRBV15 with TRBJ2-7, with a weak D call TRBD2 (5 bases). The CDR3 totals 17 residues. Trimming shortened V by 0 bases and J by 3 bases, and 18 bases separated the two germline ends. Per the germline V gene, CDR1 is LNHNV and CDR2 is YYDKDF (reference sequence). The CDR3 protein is CATSRDRRGSANYEQYV. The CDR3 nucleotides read TGTGCCACCAGCAGAGATCGACGGGGTTCGGCAAACTACGAGCAGTACGTC.

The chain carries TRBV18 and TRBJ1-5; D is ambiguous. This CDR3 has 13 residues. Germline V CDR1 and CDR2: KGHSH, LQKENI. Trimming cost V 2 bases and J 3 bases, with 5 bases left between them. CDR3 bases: TGTGCCAGCTCACCAGGGTCCAATCAGCCCCAGCATTTT. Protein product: CASSPGSNQPQHF. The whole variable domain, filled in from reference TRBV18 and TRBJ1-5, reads NAGVMQNPRHLVRRRGQEARLRCSPMKGHSHVYWYRQLPEEGLKFMVYLQKENIIDESGMPKERFSAEFPKEGPSILRIQQVVRGDSAAYFCASSPGSNQPQHFGDGTRLSIL.

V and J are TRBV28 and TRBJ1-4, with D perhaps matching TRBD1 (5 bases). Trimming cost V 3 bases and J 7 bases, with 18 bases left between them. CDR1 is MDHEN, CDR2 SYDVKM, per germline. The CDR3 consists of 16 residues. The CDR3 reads CASSLGGSGKGEKLFF. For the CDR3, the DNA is TGTGCCAGCAGTTTGGGGGGAAGTGGGAAAGGTGAAAAACTGTTTTTT.

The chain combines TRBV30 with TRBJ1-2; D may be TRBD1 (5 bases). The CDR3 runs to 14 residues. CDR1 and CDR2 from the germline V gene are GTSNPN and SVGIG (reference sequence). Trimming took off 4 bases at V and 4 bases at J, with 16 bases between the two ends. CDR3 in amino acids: CAWTAGGFGYGYTF. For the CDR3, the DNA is TGTGCCTGGACCGCCGGGGGGTTCGGCTATGGCTACACCTTC.

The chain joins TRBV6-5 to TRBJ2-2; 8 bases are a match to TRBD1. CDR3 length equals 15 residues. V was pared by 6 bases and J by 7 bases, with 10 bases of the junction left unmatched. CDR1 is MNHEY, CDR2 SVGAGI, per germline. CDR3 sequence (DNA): TGTGCCAGCAGCCGGGACGACAGGGGAGACGGGGAGCTGTTTTTT. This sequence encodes CASSRDDRGDGELFF.

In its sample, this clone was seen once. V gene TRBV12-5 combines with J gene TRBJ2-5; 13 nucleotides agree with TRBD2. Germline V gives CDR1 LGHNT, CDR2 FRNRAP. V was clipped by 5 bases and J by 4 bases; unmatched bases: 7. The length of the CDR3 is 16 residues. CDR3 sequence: CASGRPTSGGAETQYF. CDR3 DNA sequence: TGTGCTAGTGGTCGCCCCACTAGCGGGGGGGCAGAGACCCAGTACTTC.

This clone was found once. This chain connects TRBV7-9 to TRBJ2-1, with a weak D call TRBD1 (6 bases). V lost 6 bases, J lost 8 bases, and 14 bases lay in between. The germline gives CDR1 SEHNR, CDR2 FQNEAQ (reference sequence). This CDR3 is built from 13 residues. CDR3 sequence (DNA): TGTGCCAGCAGGGCCGGACAGTCCCATGAGCAGTTCTTC. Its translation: CASRAGQSHEQFF.

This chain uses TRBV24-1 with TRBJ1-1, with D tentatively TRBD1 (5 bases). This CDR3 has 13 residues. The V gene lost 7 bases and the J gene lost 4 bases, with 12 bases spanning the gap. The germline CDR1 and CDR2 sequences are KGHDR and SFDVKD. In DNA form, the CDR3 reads TGTGCCACCAGGGGGCACGGCGGCACTGAAGCTTTCTTT. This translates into CATRGHGGTEAFF.

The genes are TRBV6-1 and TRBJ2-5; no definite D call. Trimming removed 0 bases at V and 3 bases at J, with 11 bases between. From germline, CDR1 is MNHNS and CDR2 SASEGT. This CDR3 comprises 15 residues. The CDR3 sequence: CASSEAGWAEETQYF. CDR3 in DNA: TGTGCCAGCAGTGAAGCAGGTTGGGCGGAAGAGACCCAGTACTTC.

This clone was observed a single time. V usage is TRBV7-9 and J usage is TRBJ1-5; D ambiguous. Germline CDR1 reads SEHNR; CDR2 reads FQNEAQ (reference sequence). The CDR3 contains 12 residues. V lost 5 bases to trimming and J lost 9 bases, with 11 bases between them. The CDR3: CASSPREGPQHF. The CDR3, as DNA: TGTGCCAGCAGCCCAAGGGAAGGGCCCCAGCATTTT.

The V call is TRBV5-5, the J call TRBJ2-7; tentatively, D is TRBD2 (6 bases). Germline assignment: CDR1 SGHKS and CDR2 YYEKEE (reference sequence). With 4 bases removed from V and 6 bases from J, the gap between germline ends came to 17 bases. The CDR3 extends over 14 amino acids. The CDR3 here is CASSPPPGTGEQYF. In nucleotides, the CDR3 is TGTGCCAGCAGCCCCCCTCCAGGGACTGGCGAGCAGTACTTC.

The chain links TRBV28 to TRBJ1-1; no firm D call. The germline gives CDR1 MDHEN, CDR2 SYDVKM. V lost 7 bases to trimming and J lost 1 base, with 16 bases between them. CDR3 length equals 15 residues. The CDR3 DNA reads TGTGCCAGCAATCCCGGAGAGACAAGGAACACTGAAGCTTTCTTT. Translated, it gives CASNPGETRNTEAFF.